This TCR beta chain derives from a study of response to subunit inactivated influenza vaccine. This CDR3 region has 16 residues. V was clipped by 1 base and J by 2 bases; unmatched bases: 4. One entry per CDR3 protein results from TCRdb running MiXCR on the RT-PCR reads. The data show approximately 680,000 distinct CDR3 sequences, more than 15% seen once. This clonotype was seen at least ten times. Sequenced material: PBMCs from blood, taken 11 to 12 days after vaccination. The chain combines TRBV12-3 or TRBV12-4 with TRBJ2-1; 8 bases line up with TRBD1. The receptor comes from a man over 45 who received an inactivated influenza vaccine. CDR3 residues: CASSLGDRKTYNEQFF. For the CDR3, the DNA is TGTGCCAGCAGTTTAGGGGACAGGAAAACCTACAATGAGCAGTTCTTC.